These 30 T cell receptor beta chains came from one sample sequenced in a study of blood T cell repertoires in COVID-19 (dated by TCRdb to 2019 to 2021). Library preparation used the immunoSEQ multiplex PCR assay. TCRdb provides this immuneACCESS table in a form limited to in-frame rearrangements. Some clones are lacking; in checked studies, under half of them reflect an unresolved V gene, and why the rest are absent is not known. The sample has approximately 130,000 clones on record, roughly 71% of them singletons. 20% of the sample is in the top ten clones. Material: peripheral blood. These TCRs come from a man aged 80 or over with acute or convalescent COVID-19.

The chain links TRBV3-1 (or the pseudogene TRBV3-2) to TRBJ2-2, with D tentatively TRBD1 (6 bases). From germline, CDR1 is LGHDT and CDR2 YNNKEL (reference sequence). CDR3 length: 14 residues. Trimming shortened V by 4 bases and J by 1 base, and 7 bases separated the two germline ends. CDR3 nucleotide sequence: TGTGCCAGCAGCCCGGGACAGAACACCGGGGAGCTGTTTTTT. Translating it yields CASSPGQNTGELFF.

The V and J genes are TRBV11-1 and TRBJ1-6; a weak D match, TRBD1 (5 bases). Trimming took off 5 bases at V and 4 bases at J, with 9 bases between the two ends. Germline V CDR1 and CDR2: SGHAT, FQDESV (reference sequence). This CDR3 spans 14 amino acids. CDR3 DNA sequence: TGTGCCAGCAGCACACAGGCGTATAATTCACCCCTCCACTTT. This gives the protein CASSTQAYNSPLHF.

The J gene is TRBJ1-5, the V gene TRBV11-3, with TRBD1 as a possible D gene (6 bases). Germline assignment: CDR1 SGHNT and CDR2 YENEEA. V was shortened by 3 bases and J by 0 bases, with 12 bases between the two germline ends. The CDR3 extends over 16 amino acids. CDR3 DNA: TGTGCCAGCAGCTTCGGGGACAAAAATAGCAATCAGCCCCAGCATTTT. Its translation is CASSFGDKNSNQPQHF.

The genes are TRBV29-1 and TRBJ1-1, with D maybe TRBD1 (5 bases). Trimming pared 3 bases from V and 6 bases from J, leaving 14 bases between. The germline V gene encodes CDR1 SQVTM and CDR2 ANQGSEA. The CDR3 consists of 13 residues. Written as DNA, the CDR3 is TGCAGCGTTGAGTATGGGGGGTATGCTGAAGCTTTCTTT. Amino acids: CSVEYGGYAEAFF.

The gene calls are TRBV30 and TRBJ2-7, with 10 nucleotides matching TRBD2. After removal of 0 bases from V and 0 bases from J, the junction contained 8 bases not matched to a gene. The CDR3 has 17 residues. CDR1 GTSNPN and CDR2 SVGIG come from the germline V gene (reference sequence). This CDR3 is CAWSVPTSGDYSYEQYF. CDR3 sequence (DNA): TGTGCCTGGAGTGTACCCACTAGCGGGGATTACTCCTACGAGCAGTACTTC.

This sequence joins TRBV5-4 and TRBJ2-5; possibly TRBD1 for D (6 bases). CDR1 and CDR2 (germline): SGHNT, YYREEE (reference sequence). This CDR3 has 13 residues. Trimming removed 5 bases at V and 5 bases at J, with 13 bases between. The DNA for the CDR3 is TGTGCCAGCAGACCTCAGGGGTGGGAGACCCAGTACTTC. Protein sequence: CASRPQGWETQYF.

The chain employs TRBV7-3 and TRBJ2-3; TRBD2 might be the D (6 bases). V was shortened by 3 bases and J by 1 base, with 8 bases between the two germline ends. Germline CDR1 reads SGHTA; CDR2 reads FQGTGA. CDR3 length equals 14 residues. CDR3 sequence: CASSFAGRTDTQYF. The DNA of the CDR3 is TGTGCCAGCAGCTTCGCGGGGCGCACAGATACGCAGTATTTT.

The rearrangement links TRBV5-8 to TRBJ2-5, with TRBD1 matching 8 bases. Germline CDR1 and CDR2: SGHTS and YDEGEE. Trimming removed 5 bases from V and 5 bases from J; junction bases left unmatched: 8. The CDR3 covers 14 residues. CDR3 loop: CASRRTGPGETQYF. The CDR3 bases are TGTGCCAGCAGGCGGACAGGGCCAGGGGAGACCCAGTACTTC.

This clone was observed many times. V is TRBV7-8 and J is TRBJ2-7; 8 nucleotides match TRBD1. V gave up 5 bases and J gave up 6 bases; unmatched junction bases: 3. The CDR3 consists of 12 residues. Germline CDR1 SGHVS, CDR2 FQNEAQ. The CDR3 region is CASSQQGVEQYF. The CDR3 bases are TGTGCCAGCAGCCAACAGGGGGTCGAGCAGTACTTC.

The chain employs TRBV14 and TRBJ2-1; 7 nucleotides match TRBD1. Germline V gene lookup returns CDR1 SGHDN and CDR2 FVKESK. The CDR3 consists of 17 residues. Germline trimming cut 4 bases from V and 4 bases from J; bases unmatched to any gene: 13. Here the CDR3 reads CASSRGPSGTVYNEQFF. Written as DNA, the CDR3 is TGTGCCAGCAGCCGAGGACCTTCCGGGACAGTTTACAATGAGCAGTTCTTC.

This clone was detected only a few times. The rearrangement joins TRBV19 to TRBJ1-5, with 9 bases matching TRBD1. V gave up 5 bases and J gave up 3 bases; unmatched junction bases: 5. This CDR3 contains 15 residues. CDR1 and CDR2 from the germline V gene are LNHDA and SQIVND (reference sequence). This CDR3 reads CASSWGQGNNQPQHF. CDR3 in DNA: TGTGCCAGTAGTTGGGGACAGGGTAACAATCAGCCCCAGCATTTT.

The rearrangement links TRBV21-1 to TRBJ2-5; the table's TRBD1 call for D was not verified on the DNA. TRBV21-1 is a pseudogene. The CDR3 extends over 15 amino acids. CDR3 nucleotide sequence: TGTGCCAGCACCGAGAGACAGGGATGGGGGGAGACCCAGTACTTC. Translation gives CASTERQGWGETQYF.

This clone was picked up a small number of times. The DNA of the CDR3 is TGTGCCAGCAGCATATCACAGGGGGTCGGCACAGATACGCAGTATTTT. Protein: CASSISQGVGTDTQYF. The rearrangement joins TRBV21-1 to TRBJ2-3; the table's D call TRBD1 went unverified against the DNA. TRBV21-1 is designated a pseudogene. CDR3 length equals 16 residues.

The CDR3 loop is CASSLIAAGNLNYGYTF. The CDR3 DNA sequence: TGTGCCAGCAGCTTAATAGCCGCAGGGAACCTAAACTATGGCTACACCTTC. The chain recombines TRBV7-8 with TRBJ1-2, with D possibly being TRBD1 (5 bases). Germline values: CDR1 SGHVS, CDR2 FQNEAQ. The CDR3 extends over 17 amino acids. With 2 bases removed from V and 2 bases from J, the gap between germline ends came to 18 bases.

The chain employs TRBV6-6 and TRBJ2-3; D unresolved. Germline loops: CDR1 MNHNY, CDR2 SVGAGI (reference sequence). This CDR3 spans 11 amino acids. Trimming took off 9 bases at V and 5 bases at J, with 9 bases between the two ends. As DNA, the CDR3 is TGTGCCAGTAGACTTGAAGATACGCAGTATTTT. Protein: CASRLEDTQYF.

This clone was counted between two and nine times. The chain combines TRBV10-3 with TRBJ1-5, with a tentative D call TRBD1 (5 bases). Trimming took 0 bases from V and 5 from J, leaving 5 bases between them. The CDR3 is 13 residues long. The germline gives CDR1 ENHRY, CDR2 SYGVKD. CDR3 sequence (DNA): TGTGCCATCAGTGAGTCCAGGGATCAGCCCCAGCATTTT. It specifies CAISESRDQPQHF.

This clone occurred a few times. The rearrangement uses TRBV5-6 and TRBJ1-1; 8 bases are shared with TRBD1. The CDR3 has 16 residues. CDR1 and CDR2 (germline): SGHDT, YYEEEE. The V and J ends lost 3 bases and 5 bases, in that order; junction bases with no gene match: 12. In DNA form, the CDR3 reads TGTGCCAGCAGCTGGAGGACAGGGATGGGTTGGACTGAAGCTTTCTTT. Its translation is CASSWRTGMGWTEAFF.

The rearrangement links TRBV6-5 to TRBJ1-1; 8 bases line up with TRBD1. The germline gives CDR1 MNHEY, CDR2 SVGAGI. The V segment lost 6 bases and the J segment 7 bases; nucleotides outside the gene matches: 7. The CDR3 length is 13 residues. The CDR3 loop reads CASRDRGRGEAFF. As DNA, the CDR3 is TGTGCCAGCAGAGACAGGGGAAGGGGTGAAGCTTTCTTT.

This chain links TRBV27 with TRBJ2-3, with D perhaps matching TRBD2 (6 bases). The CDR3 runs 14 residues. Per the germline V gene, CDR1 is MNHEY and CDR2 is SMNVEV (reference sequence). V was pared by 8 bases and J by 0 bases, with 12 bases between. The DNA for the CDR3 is TGTGCCAGCGGCGGGGCAGCTAGCACAGATACGCAGTATTTT. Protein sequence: CASGGAASTDTQYF.

CDR3 loop: CASSLQGMNTEAFF. Here the CDR3 DNA reads TGTGCCAGCAGCTTGCAGGGGATGAACACTGAAGCTTTCTTT. The chain couples TRBV5-4 to TRBJ1-1; tentatively, D is TRBD1 (6 bases). Trimming took off 1 base at V and 0 bases at J, with 7 bases between the two ends. The CDR3 is made up of 14 amino acids. Looked up from germline, CDR1 is SGHNT and CDR2 is YYREEE (reference sequence).

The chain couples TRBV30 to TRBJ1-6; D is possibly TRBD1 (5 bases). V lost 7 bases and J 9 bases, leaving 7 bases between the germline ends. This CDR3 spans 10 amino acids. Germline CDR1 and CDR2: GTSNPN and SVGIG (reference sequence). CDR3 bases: TGTGCCTCCGGGGGTTCACCCCTCCACTTT. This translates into CASGGSPLHF.

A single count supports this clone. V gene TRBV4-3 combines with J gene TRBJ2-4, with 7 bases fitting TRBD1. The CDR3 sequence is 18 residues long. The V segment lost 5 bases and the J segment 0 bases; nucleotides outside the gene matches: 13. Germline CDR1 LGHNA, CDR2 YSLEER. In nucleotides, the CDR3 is TGCGCCAGCAGCTACGGCTCAGGGGGAGAACTAGCCAAAAACATTCAGTACTTC. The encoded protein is CASSYGSGGELAKNIQYF.

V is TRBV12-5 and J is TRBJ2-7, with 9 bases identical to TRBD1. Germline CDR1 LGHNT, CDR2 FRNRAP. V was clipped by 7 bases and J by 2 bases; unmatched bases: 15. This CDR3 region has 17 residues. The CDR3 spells CASALNPPDRGPYEQYF. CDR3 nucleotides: TGTGCTAGTGCTCTAAACCCACCGGACAGGGGCCCCTACGAGCAGTACTTC. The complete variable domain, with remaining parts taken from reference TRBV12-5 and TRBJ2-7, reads DARVTQTPRHKVTEMGQEVTMRCQPILGHNTVFWYRQTMMQGLELLAYFRNRAPLDDSGMPKDRFSAEMPDATLATLKIQPSEPRDSAVYFCASALNPPDRGPYEQYFGPGTRLTVT.

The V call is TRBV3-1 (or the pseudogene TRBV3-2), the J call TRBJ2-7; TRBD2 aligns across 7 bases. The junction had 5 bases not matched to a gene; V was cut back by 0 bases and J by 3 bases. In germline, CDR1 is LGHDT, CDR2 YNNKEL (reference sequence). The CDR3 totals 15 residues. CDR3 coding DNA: TGTGCCAGCAGCCAAGATCGGACTAGGAACTACGAGCAGTACTTC. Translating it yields CASSQDRTRNYEQYF.

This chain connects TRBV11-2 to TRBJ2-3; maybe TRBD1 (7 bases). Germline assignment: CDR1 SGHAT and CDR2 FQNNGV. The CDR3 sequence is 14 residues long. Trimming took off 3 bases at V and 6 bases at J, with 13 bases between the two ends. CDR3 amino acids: CASSFTRGADTQYF. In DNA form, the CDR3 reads TGTGCCAGCAGCTTCACCAGGGGGGCGGATACGCAGTATTTT. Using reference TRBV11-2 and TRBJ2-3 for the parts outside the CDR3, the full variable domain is EAGVAQSPRYKIIEKRQSVAFWCNPISGHATLYWYQQILGQGPKLLIQFQNNGVVDDSQLPKDRFSAERLKGVDSTLKIQPAKLEDSAVYLCASSFTRGADTQYFGPGTRLTVL.

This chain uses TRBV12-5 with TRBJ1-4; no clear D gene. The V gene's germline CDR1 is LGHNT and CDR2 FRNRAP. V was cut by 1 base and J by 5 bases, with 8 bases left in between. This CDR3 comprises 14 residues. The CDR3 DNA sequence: TGTGCTAGTGGTTTGGGCACTATAAATGAAAAACTGTTTTTT. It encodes CASGLGTINEKLFF.

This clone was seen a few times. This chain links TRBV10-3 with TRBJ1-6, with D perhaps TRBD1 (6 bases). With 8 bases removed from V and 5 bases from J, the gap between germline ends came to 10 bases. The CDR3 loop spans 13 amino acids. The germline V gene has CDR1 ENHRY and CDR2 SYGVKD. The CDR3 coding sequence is TGTGCCATCGCCAGGGGTGATAATTCACCCCTCCACTTT. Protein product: CAIARGDNSPLHF.

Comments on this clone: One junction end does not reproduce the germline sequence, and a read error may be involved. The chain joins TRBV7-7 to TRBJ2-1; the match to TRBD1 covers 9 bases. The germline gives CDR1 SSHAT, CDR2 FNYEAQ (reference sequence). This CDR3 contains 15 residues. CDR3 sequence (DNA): TGTGCTAGCAGTACCGGGACAGGGTCCTACAATGAGCAGTTCTTC. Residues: CASSTGTGSYNEQFF. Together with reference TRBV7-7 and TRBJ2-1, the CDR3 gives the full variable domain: GAGVSQSPRYKVTKRGQDVTLRCDPISSHATLYWYQQALGQGPEFLTYFNYEAQPDKSGLPSDRFSAERPEGSISTLTIQRTEQRDSAMYRCASSTGTGSYNEQFFGPGTRLTVL.

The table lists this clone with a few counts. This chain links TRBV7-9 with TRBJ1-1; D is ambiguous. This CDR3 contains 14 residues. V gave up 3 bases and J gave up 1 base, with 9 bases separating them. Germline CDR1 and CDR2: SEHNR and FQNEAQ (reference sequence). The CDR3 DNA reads TGTGCCAGCAGCTTCGTGGCTGGGAACACTGAAGCTTTCTTT. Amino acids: CASSFVAGNTEAFF.

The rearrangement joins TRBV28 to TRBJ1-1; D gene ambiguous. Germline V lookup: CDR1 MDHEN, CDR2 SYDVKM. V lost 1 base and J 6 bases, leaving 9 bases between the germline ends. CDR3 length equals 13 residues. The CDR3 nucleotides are TGTGCCAGCAGTTTATTCCCCGGGGCTGAAGCTTTCTTT. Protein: CASSLFPGAEAFF.